This T cell receptor beta chain was found in a study of T cell responses to AZD1222 COVID-19 vaccine. The assay was immunoSEQ multiplex PCR, and TCRdb's table has in-frame clones only and misses some. The data show some 170,000 clones, about 88% seen once. Comment on this clone: As yet, its antigen is unknown.

General study findings and limits: No day 14 peak samples; only post-peak repertoires were characterized.

This sequence was found in an adult in good health. The sequencing used peripheral blood, collected on day 0 of AZD1222 vaccination.

The CDR3 region is CASSLARSEAFF. The CDR3, as DNA: TGTGCCAGCAGCTTGGCCAGGTCTGAAGCTTTCTTT. The rearrangement links TRBV5-4 to TRBJ1-1; no reliable D call. The CDR3 sequence is 12 residues long. V lost 0 bases and J 6 bases, leaving 6 bases between the germline ends. The germline V gene has CDR1 SGHNT and CDR2 YYREEE (reference sequence).